The clone carrying this T cell receptor (beta chain) was seen repeatedly, ten times or more. What it binds is not known. The study used a library that attached unique molecular identifiers to individual cDNA molecules. TCRdb re-called the 5' RACE reads with MiXCR, one entry per CDR3 protein. Here the sample spans approximately 150,000 distinct CDR3 sequences, around 4.4% being singletons. The sample originates from a study of human T cells and chemical hapten exposure. Study observations and caveats: No shift was seen in TCRs above 1 in 1000 frequency with DPC sensitization.

Unfractionated whole blood was the source of the extracted total RNA. This CDR3 region has 14 residues. Trimming took 4 bases from V and 7 from J; bases not matched to a gene: 8. Per germline, CDR1 SGHDT and CDR2 YYEEEE. The sequence derives from a female donor in good health. The J gene is TRBJ2-3, the V gene TRBV5-6, with TRBD2 matching 8 bases. CDR3 in DNA: TGTGCCAGCAGCACAGCGGGGGAGCCCTATACGCAGTATTTT. As protein: CASSTAGEPYTQYF.